The T cell receptor (beta chain) under discussion was sequenced for a study of blood T cell repertoires in COVID-19. Study information: Whether acute or convalescent, the COVID-19 samples came from the United States, Italy and Spain.

TCRdb keeps only in-frame clones here, not all; method: immunoSEQ multiplex PCR. The data hold 400,000 to 550,000 clones, with 87% observed a single time. Cohort allocation depended upon clinical history that participants reported. This CDR3 comprises 16 residues. The germline gives CDR1 ENHRY, CDR2 SYGVKD. Trimming stripped 6 bases from V and 2 bases from J, with 20 bases between. The source material was PBMCs or T cells enriched from blood (not recorded which). V and J are TRBV10-3 and TRBJ2-7, with a tentative D call TRBD2 (5 bases). The TCR sequence derives from a young woman with acute COVID-19. CDR3 residues: CAISPLEVRNPYEQYF. For the CDR3, the DNA is TGTGCCATCAGCCCCTTGGAGGTACGGAATCCCTACGAGCAGTACTTC.